One sample yielded the 31 T cell receptor beta chains listed below, sequenced in a study of cytomegalovirus exposure and HLA in healthy donors. PCR employed 60 Vbeta and 13 Jbeta primers. The data were produced by immunoSEQ multiplex PCR, yet TCRdb's version contains in-frame clones alone and is incomplete. The profile shows roughly 150,000 clones, around 80% of them singletons. Sequenced material: PBMCs. These receptors all stem from a woman aged 40 to 55 in good health and CMV-seronegative.

The genes are TRBV4-3 and TRBJ2-2; 11 bases fit TRBD2. From germline, CDR1 is LGHNA and CDR2 YSLEER. Losses at the gene ends were 0 bases for V and 4 bases for J; bases not matched to a gene: 4. The CDR3 totals 17 residues. The DNA of the CDR3 is TGCGCCAGCAGCCAAGAGGGACTAGCGGTGGGCACCGGGGAGCTGTTTTTT. Translated: CASSQEGLAVGTGELFF.

The chain recombines TRBV28 with TRBJ1-5; tentatively, D is TRBD1 (5 bases). This CDR3 is built from 15 residues. CDR1 MDHEN and CDR2 SYDVKM come from the germline V gene. Trimming took 2 bases from V and 1 from J, leaving 9 bases between them. The CDR3 coding sequence is TGTGCCAGCAGTTTAACAGGACCGAGCAATCAGCCCCAGCATTTT. Its translation is CASSLTGPSNQPQHF.

J is TRBJ2-1 and V is TRBV5-4; the match to TRBD2 covers 15 bases. The CDR3 consists of 17 residues. Germline trimming cut 0 bases from V and 6 bases from J; bases unmatched to any gene: 4. Germline lookup yields CDR1 SGHNT and CDR2 YYREEE (reference sequence). The CDR3 bases are TGTGCCAGCAGCTTGGGCGGGACTAGCGGGAGGCTCAATGAGCAGTTCTTC. Encoded protein: CASSLGGTSGRLNEQFF.

The chain carries TRBV6-5 and TRBJ1-4; the D is unclear. The CDR3 spans 15 residues. The germline gives CDR1 MNHEY, CDR2 SVGAGI. The V gene lost 1 base and the J gene lost 3 bases, with 9 bases spanning the gap. CDR3 loop: CASSYLGVSNEKLFF. The DNA for the CDR3 is TGTGCCAGCAGTTACTTGGGCGTCTCTAATGAAAAACTGTTTTTT.

The table lists this clone with a few counts. The rearrangement links TRBV27 to TRBJ2-1; possible D gene TRBD1, 6 bases. The CDR3 sequence is 16 residues long. Trimming took off 7 bases at V and 5 bases at J, with 21 bases between the two ends. The germline V gene has CDR1 MNHEY and CDR2 SMNVEV (reference sequence). The CDR3 reads CASTNLPGWGHNEQFF. CDR3 in DNA: TGTGCCAGCACCAACCTGCCCGGGTGGGGGCACAATGAGCAGTTCTTC.

The chain carries TRBV5-4 and TRBJ1-2; D is unresolved. CDR3 length: 11 amino acids. Between the trimmed V and J ends, which lost 3 bases and 11 bases, there was a span of 11 bases. The V gene's germline CDR1 is SGHNT and CDR2 YYREEE (reference sequence). The CDR3 loop reads CASSWRDTYTF. CDR3 nucleotide sequence: TGTGCCAGCAGCTGGCGGGATACGTACACCTTC. The entire variable domain, with the rest obtained from reference TRBV5-4 and TRBJ1-2, is as follows: ETGVTQSPTHLIKTRGQQVTLRCSSQSGHNTVSWYQQALGQGPQFIFQYYREEENGRGNFPPRFSGLQFPNYSSELNVNALELDDSALYLCASSWRDTYTFGSGTRLTVV.

The rearrangement uses TRBV6-6 and TRBJ2-7; no definite D call. With 0 bases removed from V and 7 bases from J, the gap between germline ends came to 7 bases. The CDR3 extends over 12 amino acids. Germline V gene data show CDR1 as MNHNY and CDR2 as SVGAGI (reference sequence). DNA of the CDR3: TGTGCCAGCAGTTACTCGGCAGGAGAGCAGTACTTC. Residues: CASSYSAGEQYF.

This chain joins TRBV11-1 and TRBJ1-1; 10 positions match TRBD1. Germline trimming cut 5 bases from V and 5 bases from J; bases unmatched to any gene: 5. The germline V gene has CDR1 SGHAT and CDR2 FQDESV (reference sequence). This CDR3 spans 14 amino acids. CDR3 coding DNA: TGTGCCAGCAGCCGCCCGGGACAGGGGACTGAAGCTTTCTTT. Amino acid sequence: CASSRPGQGTEAFF. Full variable domain (remainder filled in from reference TRBV11-1 and TRBJ1-1): EAEVAQSPRYKITEKSQAVAFWCDPISGHATLYWYRQILGQGPELLVQFQDESVVDDSQLPKDRFSAERLKGVDSTLKIQPAELGDSAMYLCASSRPGQGTEAFFGQGTRLTVV.

The gene calls are TRBV11-3 and TRBJ2-7; no clear D. V was pared by 0 bases and J by 3 bases, with 9 bases between. CDR3 length: 14 residues. CDR1 and CDR2 from the germline V gene are SGHNT and YENEEA. The CDR3 sequence is CASSLESRNYEQYF. CDR3 in DNA: TGTGCCAGCAGCTTAGAGTCTCGTAACTACGAGCAGTACTTC.

The CDR3 sequence is CASSLTSSGGGREQYF. The CDR3 DNA follows: TGTGCCAGCAGCTTAACGTCGTCTGGCGGGGGGCGCGAGCAGTACTTC. V usage is TRBV7-2 and J usage is TRBJ2-5, with TRBD2 matching over 8 bases. The last part of the DNA fits TRBJ2-7 better; the J call may be wrong. The CDR3 is 16 residues long. From germline, CDR1 is SGHTA and CDR2 FQGNSA.

The gene calls are TRBV6-5 and TRBJ2-1, with 7 bases matching TRBD2. Losses at the gene ends were 5 bases for V and 7 bases for J; bases not matched to a gene: 8. The V gene's germline CDR1 is MNHEY and CDR2 SVGAGI. The CDR3 sequence is 14 residues long. This CDR3 is CASSAVGAGNEQFF. The CDR3 DNA reads TGTGCCAGCAGTGCCGTGGGAGCGGGGAATGAGCAGTTCTTC.

This clone was found once. The chain combines TRBV7-9 with TRBJ1-2, with D uncertain. Germline CDR1 and CDR2: SEHNR and FQNEAQ (reference sequence). This CDR3 region has 12 residues. Trimming removed 6 bases from V and 5 bases from J, with 10 bases in between. The CDR3 spells CASSFSVYGYTF. The CDR3 nucleotides read TGTGCCAGCAGTTTCTCAGTGTATGGCTACACCTTC.

The chain links TRBV15 to TRBJ1-1, with D possibly being TRBD1 (6 bases). V was cut by 0 bases and J by 1 base, with 6 bases left in between. Germline assignment: CDR1 LNHNV and CDR2 YYDKDF (reference sequence). The CDR3 is 14 amino acids. In nucleotides, the CDR3 is TGTGCCACCAGCAGAGAGGGGGCGAACACTGAAGCTTTCTTT. It is translated as CATSREGANTEAFF.

The chain carries TRBV5-1 and TRBJ1-6; no reliable D call. Germline V lookup: CDR1 SGHRS, CDR2 YFSETQ. Trimming stripped 0 bases from V and 8 bases from J, with 9 bases between. This CDR3 contains 14 residues. The CDR3 DNA follows: TGCGCCAGCAGCTTGGGTGGAGGATATTCACCCCTCCACTTT. This sequence encodes CASSLGGGYSPLHF. The variable domain in full, completed from reference TRBV5-1 and TRBJ1-6, reads KAGVTQTPRYLIKTRGQQVTLSCSPISGHRSVSWYQQTPGQGLQFLFEYFSETQRNKGNFPGRFSGRQFSNSRSEMNVSTLELGDSALYLCASSLGGGYSPLHFGNGTRLTVT.

The gene calls are TRBV10-3 and TRBJ2-3, with TRBD2 identical over 8 bases. The V gene's germline CDR1 is ENHRY and CDR2 SYGVKD. This CDR3 spans 14 amino acids. After removal of 6 bases from V and 4 bases from J, the junction contained 6 bases not matched to a gene. CDR3 residues: CAIRPGGGPDTQYF. DNA of the CDR3: TGTGCCATCAGGCCCGGGGGGGGACCAGATACGCAGTATTTT.

J is TRBJ2-2 and V is TRBV4-1, with 9 bases lining up with TRBD1. With V trimmed by 4 bases and J by 4 bases, 10 bases remained unmatched. This CDR3 comprises 17 residues. CDR1 and CDR2 from the germline V gene are MGHRA and YSYEKL. CDR3 DNA: TGCGCCAGCAGCCCGCTTCCGGGACAGGGAATCACCGGGGAGCTGTTTTTT. Translation: CASSPLPGQGITGELFF.

The chain joins TRBV18 to TRBJ2-5, with D possibly matching TRBD1 (5 bases). Germline lookup yields CDR1 KGHSH and CDR2 LQKENI. V dropped 0 bases and J dropped 4 bases, with 18 bases sitting between them. The CDR3 sequence is 17 residues long. This CDR3 reads CASSPPQENAWGETQYF. CDR3 DNA: TGTGCCAGCTCACCACCACAGGAAAACGCTTGGGGAGAGACCCAGTACTTC.

V usage is TRBV11-1 and J usage is TRBJ2-2, with 7 bases matching TRBD1. The CDR3 spans 14 residues. V gave up 5 bases and J gave up 3 bases; unmatched junction bases: 3. Germline V lookup: CDR1 SGHAT, CDR2 FQDESV (reference sequence). CDR3 bases: TGTGCCAGCAGCGAGGGACAGTACACCGGGGAGCTGTTTTTT. Protein product: CASSEGQYTGELFF.

This chain uses TRBV4-3 with TRBJ1-4; 8 nucleotides align to TRBD1. Germline V gene lookup returns CDR1 LGHNA and CDR2 YSLEER. CDR3 size: 16 residues. The V and J ends lost 0 bases and 5 bases, in that order; junction bases with no gene match: 5. CDR3 loop: CASSQEQGVGNEKLFF. As DNA, the CDR3 is TGCGCCAGCAGCCAAGAACAGGGGGTGGGAAATGAAAAACTGTTTTTT.

The CDR3 DNA is TGTGCCAGTAGTATAGGGGCGACTAGCGACATTTTCAATGAGCAGTTCTTC. Residues: CASSIGATSDIFNEQFF. The J gene is TRBJ2-7, the V gene TRBV19, with 8 nucleotides matching TRBD2. Judging by the DNA end, TRBJ2-1 fits better; the J call may be wrong. The CDR3 consists of 17 residues. Germline values: CDR1 LNHDA, CDR2 SQIVND (reference sequence).

V gene TRBV11-1 combines with J gene TRBJ2-5; D is possibly TRBD2 (6 bases). V dropped 5 bases and J dropped 11 bases, with 24 bases sitting between them. Germline assignment: CDR1 SGHAT and CDR2 FQDESV (reference sequence). CDR3 length equals 15 residues. CDR3 region: CASSPPERARWEQYF. The CDR3 DNA is TGTGCCAGCAGCCCCCCTGAGCGGGCGAGATGGGAGCAGTACTTC.

This clone has a handful of counts. This chain uses TRBV5-6 with TRBJ2-2, with TRBD1 matching over 9 bases. The trim removed 4 bases at V and 2 bases at J, leaving 9 bases unmatched. Germline loops: CDR1 SGHDT, CDR2 YYEEEE. There are 17 residues in the CDR3. CDR3 sequence: CASSGPGTGFNTGELFF. The CDR3 region has the DNA TGTGCCAGCAGCGGTCCCGGGACAGGGTTTAACACCGGGGAGCTGTTTTTT. Drawing the rest from reference TRBV5-6 and TRBJ2-2, the complete variable domain is DAGVTQSPTHLIKTRGQQVTLRCSPKSGHDTVSWYQQALGQGPQFIFQYYEEEERQRGNFPDRFSGHQFPNYSSELNVNALLLGDSALYLCASSGPGTGFNTGELFFGEGSRLTVL.

This chain joins TRBV7-2 and TRBJ1-6; D unresolved. The germline V gene has CDR1 SGHTA and CDR2 FQGNSA. V lost 2 bases and J 11 bases, leaving 7 bases between the germline ends. This CDR3 contains 12 residues. CDR3 DNA: TGTGCCAGCAGCTTACGGGGAGCACCCCTCCACTTT. Its protein product is CASSLRGAPLHF.

The chain carries TRBV7-9 and TRBJ2-7; TRBD1 matches at 7 bases. CDR1 is SEHNR, CDR2 FQNEAQ, per germline (reference sequence). V gave up 5 bases and J gave up 4 bases; unmatched junction bases: 8. The CDR3 sequence is 14 residues long. The CDR3 sequence is CASSPRTGGYEQYF. The CDR3 DNA follows: TGTGCCAGCAGCCCCCGGACAGGAGGATACGAGCAGTACTTC.

The chain recombines TRBV11-3 with TRBJ2-6, with 7 bases fitting TRBD2. The CDR3 sequence is 18 residues long. Per the germline V gene, CDR1 is SGHNT and CDR2 is YENEEA. V shed 5 bases, J shed 0 bases, and the junction held 10 bases outside the gene matches. The CDR3 nucleotides are TGTGCCAGCAGCCCGCTCCTTTGGGGGGGCTCTGGGGCCAACGTCCTGACTTTC. Encoded protein: CASSPLLWGGSGANVLTF.

This clone appeared a single time. Its ends do not fully match the called genes, so a read error is possible. The J gene is TRBJ1-1, the V gene TRBV6-1; the match to TRBD1 covers 8 bases. Germline assignment: CDR1 MNHNS and CDR2 SASEGT. The CDR3 is 11 residues long. CDR3 nucleotides: TGTGCCAGCAGTGAAGACAGGGGGATGTCTTTT. It yields the protein CASSEDRGMSF.

V gene TRBV11-3 combines with J gene TRBJ2-1, with 7 bases that match TRBD2. CDR1 SGHNT and CDR2 YENEEA come from the germline V gene. V was clipped by 5 bases and J by 4 bases; unmatched bases: 8. This CDR3 contains 15 residues. CDR3 bases: TGTGCCAGCAGCCGGCGCAGCGGGGCATACAATGAGCAGTTCTTC. Protein: CASSRRSGAYNEQFF.

The chain carries TRBV5-6 and TRBJ1-1; D uncertain. The V end was cut by 0 bases, the J end by 2 bases, with 20 bases between. Germline V gene sequence: CDR1 SGHDT, CDR2 YYEEEE. This CDR3 spans 18 amino acids. CDR3 coding DNA: TGTGCCAGCAGCTTGGGTTTGGGCCATTTTAAAGACAACACTGAAGCTTTCTTT. As protein: CASSLGLGHFKDNTEAFF.

This chain uses TRBV28 with TRBJ2-5, with D maybe TRBD2 (6 bases). V was trimmed by 4 bases and J by 1 base, leaving 25 bases between them. Germline loops: CDR1 MDHEN, CDR2 SYDVKM. The CDR3 sequence is 19 residues long. The CDR3 loop is CASSSPYGTPSRSQETQYF. The CDR3 DNA follows: TGTGCCAGCAGTTCCCCTTACGGGACTCCCAGCCGATCCCAAGAGACCCAGTACTTC.

This clone has just one count. V is TRBV27 and J is TRBJ2-7, with D possibly matching TRBD1 (6 bases). Germline-derived CDR1 and CDR2 are MNHEY and SMNVEV (reference sequence). This CDR3 has 14 amino acids. V was shortened by 8 bases and J by 2 bases, with 16 bases between the two germline ends. This CDR3 is CASRRGQATYEQYF. The DNA of the CDR3 is TGTGCCAGCCGCAGGGGCCAGGCTACCTACGAGCAGTACTTC.

This clone was found a few times. V gene TRBV25-1 combines with J gene TRBJ2-1; TRBD1 matches at 7 bases. There are 15 residues in the CDR3. The ends lost 10 bases at V and 8 bases at J; junction bases unmatched: 17. Germline V gene sequence: CDR1 MGHDK, CDR2 SYGVNS. CDR3 DNA: TGTGCCAACCCCGGTGGACAGGTTGTAGGTCATGAGCAGTTCTTC. Its protein is CANPGGQVVGHEQFF.